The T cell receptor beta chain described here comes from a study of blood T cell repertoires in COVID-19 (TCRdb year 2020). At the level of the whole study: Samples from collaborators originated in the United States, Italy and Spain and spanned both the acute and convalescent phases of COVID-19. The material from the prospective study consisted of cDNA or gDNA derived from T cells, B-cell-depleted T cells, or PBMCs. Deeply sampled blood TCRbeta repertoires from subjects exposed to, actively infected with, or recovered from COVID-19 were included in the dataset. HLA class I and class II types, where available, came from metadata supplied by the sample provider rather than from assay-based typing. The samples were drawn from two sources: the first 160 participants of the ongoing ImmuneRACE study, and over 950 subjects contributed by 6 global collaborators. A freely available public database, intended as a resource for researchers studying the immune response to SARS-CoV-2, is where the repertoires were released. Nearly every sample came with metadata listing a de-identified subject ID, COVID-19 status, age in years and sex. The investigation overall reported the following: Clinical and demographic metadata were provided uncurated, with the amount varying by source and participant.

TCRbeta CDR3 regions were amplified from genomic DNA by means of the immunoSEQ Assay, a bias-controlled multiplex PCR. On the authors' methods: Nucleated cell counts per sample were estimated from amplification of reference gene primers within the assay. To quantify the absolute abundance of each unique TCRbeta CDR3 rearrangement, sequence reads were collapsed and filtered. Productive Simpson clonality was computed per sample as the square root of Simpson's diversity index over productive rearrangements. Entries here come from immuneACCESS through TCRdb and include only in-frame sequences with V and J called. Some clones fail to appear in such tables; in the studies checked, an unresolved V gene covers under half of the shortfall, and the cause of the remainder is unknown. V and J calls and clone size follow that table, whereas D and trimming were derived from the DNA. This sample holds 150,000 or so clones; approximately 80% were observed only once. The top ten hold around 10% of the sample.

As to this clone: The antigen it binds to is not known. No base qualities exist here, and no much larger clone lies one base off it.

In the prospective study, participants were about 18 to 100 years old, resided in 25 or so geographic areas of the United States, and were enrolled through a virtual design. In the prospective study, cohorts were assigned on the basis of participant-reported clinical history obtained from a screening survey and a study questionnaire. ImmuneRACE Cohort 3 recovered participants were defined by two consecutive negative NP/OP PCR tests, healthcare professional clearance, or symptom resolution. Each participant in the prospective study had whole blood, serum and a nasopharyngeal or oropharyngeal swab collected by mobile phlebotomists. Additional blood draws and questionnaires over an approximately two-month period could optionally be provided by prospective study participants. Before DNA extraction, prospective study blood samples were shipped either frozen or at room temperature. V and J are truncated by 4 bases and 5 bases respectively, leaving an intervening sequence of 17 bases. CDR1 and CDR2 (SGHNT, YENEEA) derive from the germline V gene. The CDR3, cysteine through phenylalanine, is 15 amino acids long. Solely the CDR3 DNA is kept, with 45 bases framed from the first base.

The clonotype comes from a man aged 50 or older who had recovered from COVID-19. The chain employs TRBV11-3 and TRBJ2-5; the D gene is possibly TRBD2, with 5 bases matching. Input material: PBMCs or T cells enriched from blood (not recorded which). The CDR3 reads CASSSTGRGSETQYF. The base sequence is TGTGCCAGCAGCTCAACCGGCCGGGGTTCGGAGACCCAGTACTTC.